The source of this T cell receptor (beta chain) is a study of shared clonotypes between healthy human individuals. Whole-study findings and limits: Among donors, clonotype sharing was expected to be affected by sequencing depth.

This table comes from immunoSEQ multiplex PCR, and its TCRdb copy is limited to in-frame clones, with some not included. The sample yields millions of clones, more than 80% seen once. The CDR3 has 14 residues. J gave up 7 bases and V 5 bases, and 5 bases lay outside the gene matches. Germline assignment: CDR1 SGHAT and CDR2 FQNNGV. The sample holds one count of this clone. Its antigen is not known. The receptor was isolated from a man aged 18 to 30 in good health. The V and J genes are TRBV11-2 and TRBJ1-6; 7 bases are a match to TRBD1. Sequences were obtained from naive CD4+ T cells sorted from blood. The subset here: CD45RA+ positively selected. Here the CDR3 reads CASSVRDRNSPLHF. CDR3 sequence (DNA): TGTGCCAGCAGCGTCCGGGACAGAAATTCACCCCTCCACTTT.